The clone carrying this T cell receptor (beta chain) was counted a few times. Its matching antigen is unknown. The sample originates from a study of CD4 T cells in relation to SARS-CoV-2 and coronaviruses. Study-level information: ViraFEST: roughly ten-day antigen culture of PBMCs, then TCR beta CDR3 sequencing.

Generated by immunoSEQ multiplex PCR, the TCRdb table keeps only in-frame clones and is missing some. The sample lists more than 35,000 clones, 77% occurring once. Sorted naive or memory CD4+ cells met CEF peptides for 10 days. This CDR3 contains 15 residues. CDR1 SGHTA and CDR2 FQGNSA come from the germline V gene. The V gene lost 1 base and the J gene lost 5 bases, with 12 bases spanning the gap. V gene TRBV7-2 combines with J gene TRBJ2-1; a possible D gene is TRBD2 (5 bases). Sequenced sample: memory CD4+ T cells from PBMCs, cultured in vitro. The sequence came from an adult with COVID-19. CDR3 sequence reads: CASSLDWRRNNEQFF. CDR3 nucleotides: TGTGCCAGCAGCTTAGACTGGAGGAGGAACAATGAGCAGTTCTTC.